The 3 T cell receptor beta chains reported below all come from one sample, sequenced in a study of tumor-infiltrating lymphocytes in primary liver carcinoma. Starting material of 500 to 600 ng total RNA yielded TCR beta cDNA via a constant-region primer. Modified slightly, ARM-PCR produced TCR beta libraries over three nested multiplex PCR rounds. Investigators reported that the first two PCR rounds, at roughly 10 cycles each, used TRBV1-TRBV30 forward primers with a C-beta reverse primer. TCRdb called the multiplex PCR reads again in MiXCR, with one record for every CDR3 protein. The sample records under 130,000 distinct CDR3 sequences, about four fifths being singletons. The tissue used was unsorted bulk material of about 20-33 mg. RNA and DNA were co-extracted from it with the AllPrep DNA/RNA mini kit. The specimen sequenced was liver tumor tissue from sampling region 3. Sample subset: tumor region T3, left-lateral pole. The receptors were sampled from a man aged 35 to 55 with primary liver carcinoma and hepatitis B virus infection.

Comment on this clonotype: At one of its ends the junction is not consistent with the germline gene, which may arise from a read error. V gene TRBV29-1 combines with J gene TRBJ2-2; D is perhaps TRBD2 (5 bases). Germline assignment: CDR1 SQVTM and CDR2 ANQGSEA. This CDR3 spans 15 amino acids. The CDR3 region is CSVGLGWEMTGELFF. The CDR3 region has the DNA TGCAGCGTTGGTTTAGGGTGGGAGATGACCGGGGAACTGTTTTTT.

This chain uses TRBV11-2 with TRBJ2-1; 8 bases are a match to TRBD1. Germline V gene lookup returns CDR1 SGHAT and CDR2 FQNNGV. This CDR3 comprises 15 residues. V dropped 2 bases and J dropped 10; count of bases not matched to a gene: 10. In DNA form, the CDR3 reads TGTGCCAGCAGCTTACAAGGGACAGGCTTTAACGAGCAGTTCTTC. Its protein is CASSLQGTGFNEQFF.

By share, this clonotype counts as medium-sized (0.01 to 0.1%). V gene TRBV4-3 combines with J gene TRBJ2-7; D call uncertain. Germline values: CDR1 LGHNA, CDR2 YSLEER. The CDR3 runs 13 residues. V gave up 4 bases and J gave up 7 bases, with 14 bases separating them. CDR3 loop: CASSPRLLEEQYF. The CDR3 DNA follows: TGCGCCAGCAGCCCGCGCCTTCTCGAGGAGCAGTACTTC.